This TCR beta chain was recovered during a study of cytotoxic CD8 clonotypes in ibrutinib-treated CLL. Across the study: On average, around 85,000 productive rearrangements and just over 250,000 productive templates per sample. The study, taken as a whole, reports: On treatment, the uncommon public clonotypes contracted or remained stable.

V gave up 0 bases and J gave up 4 bases, with 10 bases separating them. Germline CDR1 reads SGHVS; CDR2 reads FQNEAQ. The CDR3 loop spans 14 amino acids. This clone was seen a few times. Its antigen is not known. TCRdb keeps only in-frame clones here, not all; method: immunoSEQ multiplex PCR. The sample lists some 200,000 clones, 75% to 85% seen once, with 11% in the top ten. This TCR was recovered from a human donor with chronic lymphocytic leukemia. V usage is TRBV7-8 and J usage is TRBJ2-7; TRBD1 is a possible D gene (6 bases). The sequenced sample was PBMCs, obtained after 12 months of ibrutinib treatment. The CDR3 region has the DNA TGTGCCAGCAGCTTAGCGCCACAGGGTTACGAGCAGTACTTC. It translates to CASSLAPQGYEQYF.